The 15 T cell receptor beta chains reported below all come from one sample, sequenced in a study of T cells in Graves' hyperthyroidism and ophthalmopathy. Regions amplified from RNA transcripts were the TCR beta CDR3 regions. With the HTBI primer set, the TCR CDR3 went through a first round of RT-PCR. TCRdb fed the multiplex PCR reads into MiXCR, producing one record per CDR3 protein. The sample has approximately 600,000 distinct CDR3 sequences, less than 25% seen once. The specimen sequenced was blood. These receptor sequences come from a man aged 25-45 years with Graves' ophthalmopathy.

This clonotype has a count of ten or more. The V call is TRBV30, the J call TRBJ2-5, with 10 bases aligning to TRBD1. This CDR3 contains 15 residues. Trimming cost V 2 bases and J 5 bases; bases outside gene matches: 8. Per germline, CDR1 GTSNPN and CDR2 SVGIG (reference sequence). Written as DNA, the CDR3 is TGTGCCTGGAGTACAACGGGACAGGGGTGGGAGACCCAGTACTTC. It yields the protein CAWSTTGQGWETQYF. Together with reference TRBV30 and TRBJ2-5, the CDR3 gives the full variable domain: SQTIHQWPATLVQPVGSPLSLECTVEGTSNPNLYWYRQAAGRGLQLLFYSVGIGQISSEVPQNLSASRPQDRQFILSSKKLLLSDSGFYLCAWSTTGQGWETQYFGPGTRLLVL.

CDR3 in DNA: TGCAGTGCTATAGGACAGGGGGGCGATCAGCCCCAGCATTTT. Encoded protein: CSAIGQGGDQPQHF. This chain connects TRBV20-1 to TRBJ1-5, with TRBD1 matching over 10 bases. The CDR3 runs 14 residues. Germline CDR1 and CDR2: DFQATT and SNEGSKA (reference sequence). Trimming removed 4 bases from V and 5 bases from J; junction bases left unmatched: 5.

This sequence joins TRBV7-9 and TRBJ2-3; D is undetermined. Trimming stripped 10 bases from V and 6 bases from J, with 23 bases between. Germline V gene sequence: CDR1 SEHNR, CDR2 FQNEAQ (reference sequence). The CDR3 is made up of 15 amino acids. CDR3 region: CATGAPPREVDTQYF. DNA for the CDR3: TGTGCCACCGGCGCCCCTCCGCGTGAGGTGGATACGCAGTATTTT.

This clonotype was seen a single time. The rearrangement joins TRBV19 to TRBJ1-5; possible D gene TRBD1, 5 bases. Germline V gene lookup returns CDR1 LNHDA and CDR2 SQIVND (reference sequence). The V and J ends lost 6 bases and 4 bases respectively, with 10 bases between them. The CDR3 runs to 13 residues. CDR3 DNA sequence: TGTGCCAGTAGAGACAGCATGAATCAGCCCCAGCATTTT. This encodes CASRDSMNQPQHF.

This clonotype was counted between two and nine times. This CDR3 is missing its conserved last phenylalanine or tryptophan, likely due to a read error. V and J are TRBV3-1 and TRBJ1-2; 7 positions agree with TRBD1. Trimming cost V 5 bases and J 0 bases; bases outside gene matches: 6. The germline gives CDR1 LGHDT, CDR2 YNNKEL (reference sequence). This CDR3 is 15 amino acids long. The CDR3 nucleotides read TGTGCCAGCAGCACGCGACAGGGAGCTAACTATGGCTACACCCTC. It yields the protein CASSTRQGANYGYTL.

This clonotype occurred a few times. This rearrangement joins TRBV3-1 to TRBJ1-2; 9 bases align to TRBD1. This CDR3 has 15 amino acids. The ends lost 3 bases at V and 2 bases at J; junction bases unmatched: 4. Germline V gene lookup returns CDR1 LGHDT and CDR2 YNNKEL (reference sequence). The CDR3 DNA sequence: TGTGCCAGCAGCCAGGCCGGGACAGGGAACTATGGCTACACCTTC. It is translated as CASSQAGTGNYGYTF.

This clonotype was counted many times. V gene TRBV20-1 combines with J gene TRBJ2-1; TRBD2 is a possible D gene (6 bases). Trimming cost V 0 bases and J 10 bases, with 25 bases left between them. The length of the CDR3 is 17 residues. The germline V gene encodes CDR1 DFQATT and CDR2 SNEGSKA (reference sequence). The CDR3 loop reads CSARDLGEGTLREEQFF. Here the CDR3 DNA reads TGCAGTGCTAGAGATCTCGGGGAAGGAACCTTACGGGAGGAGCAGTTCTTC.

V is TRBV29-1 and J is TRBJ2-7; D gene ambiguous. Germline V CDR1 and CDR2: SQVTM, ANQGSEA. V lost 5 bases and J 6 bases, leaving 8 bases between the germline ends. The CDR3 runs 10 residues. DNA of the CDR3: TGCAGCGTTTCGGAAGGCGAGCAGTACTTC. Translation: CSVSEGEQYF.

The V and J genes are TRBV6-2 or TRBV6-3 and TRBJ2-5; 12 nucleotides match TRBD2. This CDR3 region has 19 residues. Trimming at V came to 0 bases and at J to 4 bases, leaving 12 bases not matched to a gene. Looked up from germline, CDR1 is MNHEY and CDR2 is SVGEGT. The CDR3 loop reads CASSYSLWMTSGSGETQYF. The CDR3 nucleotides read TGTGCCAGCAGTTACTCGCTATGGATGACTAGCGGGAGTGGAGAGACCCAGTACTTC.

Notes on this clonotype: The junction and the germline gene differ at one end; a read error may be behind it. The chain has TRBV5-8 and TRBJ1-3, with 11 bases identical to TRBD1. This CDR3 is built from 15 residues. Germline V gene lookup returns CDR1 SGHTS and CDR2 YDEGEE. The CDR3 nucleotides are TGTGTCAGCAGCCGGGACAGGGGGTATGGAAACACCATATATTTT. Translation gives CVSSRDRGYGNTIYF. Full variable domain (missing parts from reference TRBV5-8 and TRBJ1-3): EAGVTQSPTHLIKTRGQQATLRCSPISGHTSVYWYQQALGLGLQFLLWYDEGEERNRGNFPPRFSGRQFPNYSSELNVNALELEDSALYLCVSSRDRGYGNTIYFGEGSWLTVV.

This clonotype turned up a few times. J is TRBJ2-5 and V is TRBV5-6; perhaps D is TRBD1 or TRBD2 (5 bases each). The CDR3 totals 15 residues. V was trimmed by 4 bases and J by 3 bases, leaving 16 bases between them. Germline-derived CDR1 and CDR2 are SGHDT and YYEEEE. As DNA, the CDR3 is TGTGCCAGCAGCCTACTCGGGACGGCCGAAGAGACCCAGTACTTC. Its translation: CASSLLGTAEETQYF.

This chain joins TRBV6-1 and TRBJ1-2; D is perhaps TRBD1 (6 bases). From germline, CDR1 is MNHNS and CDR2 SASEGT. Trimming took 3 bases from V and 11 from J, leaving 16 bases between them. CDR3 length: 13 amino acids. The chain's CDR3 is CASSDKLTGMYTF. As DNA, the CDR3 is TGTGCCAGCAGTGACAAGCTTACAGGGATGTACACCTTC.

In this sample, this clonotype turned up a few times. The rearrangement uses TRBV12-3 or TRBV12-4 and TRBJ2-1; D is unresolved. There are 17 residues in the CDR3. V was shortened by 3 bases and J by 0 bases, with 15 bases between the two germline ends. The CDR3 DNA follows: TGTGCCAGCAGTTTCCAGTTAAATGGATACTCCTACAATGAGCAGTTCTTC. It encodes CASSFQLNGYSYNEQFF.

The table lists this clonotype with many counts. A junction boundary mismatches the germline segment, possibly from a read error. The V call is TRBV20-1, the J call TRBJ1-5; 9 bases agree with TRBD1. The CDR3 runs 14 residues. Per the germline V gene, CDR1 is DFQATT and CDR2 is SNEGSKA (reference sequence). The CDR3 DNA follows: TGCAGTGCGAGAGGGGACAGGGATAATCAGCCCCAGCATTTT. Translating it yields CSARGDRDNQPQHF.

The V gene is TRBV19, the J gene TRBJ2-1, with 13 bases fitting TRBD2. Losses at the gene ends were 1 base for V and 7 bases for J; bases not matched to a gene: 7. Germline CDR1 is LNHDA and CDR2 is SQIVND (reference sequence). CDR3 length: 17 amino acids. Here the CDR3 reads CASSIGGGLAGLNEQFF. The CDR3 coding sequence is TGTGCCAGTAGTATAGGAGGGGGACTAGCGGGACTGAATGAGCAGTTCTTC.